Listed below are T cell receptor beta chains from one sample, sequenced in a study of identical twins. One entry per CDR3 protein results from TCRdb running MiXCR on the 5' RACE reads. The sample comprises 250,000 to 350,000 distinct CDR3 sequences, 8% to 9.5% of which are singletons, and roughly 7% rests with the top ten. The data also belong to a second study, concerning yellow fever vaccine responses in identical twins.

Material: CD8+ T cells sorted from blood. Receptors were obtained from a woman aged 18-29 years in good health. Each CDR3 is given with its conserved first and last residue. A D gene is named only where the DNA matches it firmly. The size entry is marked missing in some rows and otherwise reads once, few, many or a size class.

j_call d_call clone_size v_call cdr3_nt cdr3_aa
TRBJ2-3 TRBD2 few TRBV7-9 TGTGCCAGCAGCTTACCTAGCGGGAACGCAGATACGCAGTATTTT CASSLPSGNADTQYF
TRBJ2-7 TRBD1 few TRBV7-9 TGTGCCAGCAGCTTAGCAGGGCAGGGGGCAAGCTCCTACGAGCAGTACTTC CASSLAGQGASSYEQYF
TRBJ2-7 . . TRBV5-1 TGCGCCAGCAGCTTGGTCTGGGGCTCCTACGAGCAGTACTTC CASSLVWGSYEQYF
TRBJ2-1 . . TRBV7-8 TGTGCCAGCAGCTTAGATCAGCGCTCCTACAATGAGCAGTTCTTC CASSLDQRSYNEQFF
TRBJ1-2 . many TRBV12-3/TRBV12-4 TGTGCCAGCAGCCGGACAGATGATAACTATGGCTACACCTTC CASSRTDDNYGYTF
TRBJ2-1 . many TRBV4-2 TGTGCCAGCAGCCGGGGGCCACTAGCGTCTTCCTACAATGAGCAGTTCTTC CASSRGPLASSYNEQFF
TRBJ1-2 . few TRBV3-1 TGTGCCAGCAGCAAATCGGGCCTGTGGGGCTATGGCTACACCTTC CASSKSGLWGYGYTF
TRBJ2-5 . once TRBV5-6 TGTGCCACCAGCGGAGGGGGCGCGGGGGAGACCCAGTACTTC CATSGGGAGETQYF
TRBJ2-7 TRBD1 few TRBV7-9 TGTGCCAGCAGCCCTCAGGACAGGGTGGGCTCCTACGAGCAGTACTTC CASSPQDRVGSYEQYF
TRBJ2-5 . . TRBV4-3 TGCGCCAGCAGCCAAGATCCCGGGAGCCTCCAAGAGACCCAGTACTTC CASSQDPGSLQETQYF
TRBJ2-5 . . TRBV7-9 TGTGCCACTGAGGAAAGGGCCCTCCAAGAGACCCAGTACTTC CATEERALQETQYF
TRBJ2-5 TRBD1 few TRBV27 TGTGCCAGCAGTTTTATAGGGGGACAGGAGACCCAGTACTTC CASSFIGGQETQYF
TRBJ1-1 . few TRBV3-1 TGTGCCAGCAGCCTTGATCAGGGGAACACTGAAGCTTTCTTT CASSLDQGNTEAFF
TRBJ2-3 TRBD2 . TRBV5-4 TGTGCCAGCAGCCCGGGACTAGCTCCAGATACGCAGTATTTT CASSPGLAPDTQYF